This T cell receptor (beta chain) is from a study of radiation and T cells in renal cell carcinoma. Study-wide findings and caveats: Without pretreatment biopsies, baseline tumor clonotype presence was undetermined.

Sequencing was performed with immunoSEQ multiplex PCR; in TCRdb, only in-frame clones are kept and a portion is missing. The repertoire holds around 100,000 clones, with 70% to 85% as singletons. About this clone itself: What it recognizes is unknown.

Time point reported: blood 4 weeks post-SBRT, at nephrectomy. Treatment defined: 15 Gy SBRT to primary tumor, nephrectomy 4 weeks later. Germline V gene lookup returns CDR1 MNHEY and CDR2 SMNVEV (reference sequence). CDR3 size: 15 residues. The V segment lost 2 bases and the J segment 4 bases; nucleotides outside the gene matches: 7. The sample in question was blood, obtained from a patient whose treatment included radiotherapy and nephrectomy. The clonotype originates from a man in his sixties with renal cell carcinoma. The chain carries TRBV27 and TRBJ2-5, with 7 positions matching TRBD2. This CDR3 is CASSLSLAARETQYF. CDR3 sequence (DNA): TGTGCCAGCAGTTTAAGTCTAGCGGCTAGAGAGACCCAGTACTTC.